This TCR beta chain emerged from a study of a mutant IDH1 vaccine in newly diagnosed glioma. Study in general: At weeks 1, 3, 5, 7, 11, 15, 19 and 23, patients received a vaccination, eight in all.

About this clone itself: Its antigen is unidentified.

Some clones are missing from TCRdb's copy, which holds only in-frame ones; the method was immunoSEQ multiplex PCR. The sample includes 10,000 to 11,000 clones, about 91% of them seen just once. Sample time point: week 23, last vaccination. The study gave 300 ug of mutant IDH1 20-mer peptide per vaccine dose, with topical imiquimod. Notes on the study in general: Any relationship between pseudoprogression and changes in top peripheral T cell clonotypes seemed absent.

The clonotype originates from a woman in her thirties or forties with glioma. Some clones in this sample may be carry-over from other donors' samples. Sequencing was performed on PBMCs, taken from a glioma patient whose treatment included an IDH1 peptide vaccine.

The CDR3 region has the DNA TGTGCCAGCAGCTTGACAGGGGGCGACGAGACCCAGTACTTC. It is translated as CASSLTGGDETQYF. V usage is TRBV7-2 and J usage is TRBJ2-5; 10 bases are shared with TRBD1. CDR3 size: 14 residues. After removal of 3 bases from V and 5 bases from J, the junction contained 3 bases not matched to a gene. From germline, CDR1 is SGHTA and CDR2 FQGNSA. The complete variable domain, with remaining parts taken from reference TRBV7-2 and TRBJ2-5, reads GAGVSQSPSNKVTEKGKDVELRCDPISGHTALYWYRQSLGQGLEFLIYFQGNSAPDKSGLPSDRFSAERTGGSVSTLTIQRTQQEDSAVYLCASSLTGGDETQYFGPGTRLLVL.